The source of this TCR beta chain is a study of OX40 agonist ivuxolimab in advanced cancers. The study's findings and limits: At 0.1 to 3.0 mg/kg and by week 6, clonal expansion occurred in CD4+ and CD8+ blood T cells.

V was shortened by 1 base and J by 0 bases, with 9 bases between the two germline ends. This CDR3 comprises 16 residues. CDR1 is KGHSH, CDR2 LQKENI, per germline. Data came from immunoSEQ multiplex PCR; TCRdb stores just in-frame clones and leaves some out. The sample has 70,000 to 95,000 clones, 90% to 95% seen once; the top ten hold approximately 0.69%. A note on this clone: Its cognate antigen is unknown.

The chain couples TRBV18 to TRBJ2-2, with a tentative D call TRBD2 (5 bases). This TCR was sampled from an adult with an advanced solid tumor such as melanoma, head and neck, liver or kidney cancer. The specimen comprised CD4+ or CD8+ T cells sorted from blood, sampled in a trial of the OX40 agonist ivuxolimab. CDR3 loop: CASSPQADPNTGELFF. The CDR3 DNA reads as TGTGCCAGCTCACCACAAGCGGATCCGAACACCGGGGAGCTGTTTTTT.